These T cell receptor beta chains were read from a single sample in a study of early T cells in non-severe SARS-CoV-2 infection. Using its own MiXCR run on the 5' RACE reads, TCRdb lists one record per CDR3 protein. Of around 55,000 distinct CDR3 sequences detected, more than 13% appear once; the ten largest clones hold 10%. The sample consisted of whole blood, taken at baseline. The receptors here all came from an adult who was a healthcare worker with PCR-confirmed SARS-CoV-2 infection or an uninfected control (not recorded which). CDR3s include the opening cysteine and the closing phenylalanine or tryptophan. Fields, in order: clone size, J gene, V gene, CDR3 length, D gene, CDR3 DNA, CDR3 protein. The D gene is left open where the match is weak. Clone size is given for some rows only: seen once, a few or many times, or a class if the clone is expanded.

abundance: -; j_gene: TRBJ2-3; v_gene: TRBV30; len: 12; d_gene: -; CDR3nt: TGTGCCTGGGGAGCGCATCAGGGTACGCAGTATTTT; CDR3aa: CAWGAHQGTQYF
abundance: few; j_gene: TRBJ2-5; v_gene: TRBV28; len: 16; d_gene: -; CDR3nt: TGTGCCAGCATTAAGGTTTTTGGGGTGAACCAAGAGACCCAGTACTTC; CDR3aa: CASIKVFGVNQETQYF
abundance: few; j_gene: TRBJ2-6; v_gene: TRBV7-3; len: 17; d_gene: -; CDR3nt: TGTGCCAGCAGCTTAAGAGGGCGGACATCTGGGGCCAACGTCCTGACTTTC; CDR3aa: CASSLRGRTSGANVLTF
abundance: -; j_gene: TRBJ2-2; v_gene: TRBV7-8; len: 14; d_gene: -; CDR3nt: TGTGCCACAAGTCGGGAAATGAACACCGGGGAGCTGTTTTTT; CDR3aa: CATSREMNTGELFF
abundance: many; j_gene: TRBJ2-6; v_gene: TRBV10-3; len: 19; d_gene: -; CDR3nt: TGTGCCATCCGAGGGGGGCCCGCAGAAGCCAACTCTGGGGCCAACGTCCTGACTTTC; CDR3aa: CAIRGGPAEANSGANVLTF
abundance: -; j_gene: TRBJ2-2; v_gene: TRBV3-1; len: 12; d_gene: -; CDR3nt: TGTGCCAGCACCCAGGCCACCGGGGAGCTGTTTTTT; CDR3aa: CASTQATGELFF
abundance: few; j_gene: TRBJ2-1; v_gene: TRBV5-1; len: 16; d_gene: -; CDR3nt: TGCGCCAGCAGCTTGGATCAGGTTGTGGCCTACAATGAGCAGTTCTTC; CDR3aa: CASSLDQVVAYNEQFF
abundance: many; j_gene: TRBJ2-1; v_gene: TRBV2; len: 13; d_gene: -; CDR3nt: TGTGCCAGCCGCAGGGTCTCCTACAATGAGCAGTTCTTC; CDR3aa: CASRRVSYNEQFF
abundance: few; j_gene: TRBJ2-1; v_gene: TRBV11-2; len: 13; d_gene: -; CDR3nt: TGTGCCAGCAGCGCCCGACGGGGAAATGAGCAGTTCTTC; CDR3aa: CASSARRGNEQFF
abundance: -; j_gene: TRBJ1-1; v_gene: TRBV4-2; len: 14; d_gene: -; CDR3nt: TGTGCCAGCAGCCAAGTTTCGGAGAACACTGAAGCTTTCTTT; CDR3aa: CASSQVSENTEAFF
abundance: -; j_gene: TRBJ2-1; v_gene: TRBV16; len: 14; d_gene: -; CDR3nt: TGTGCCAGCAGCCAATTAAGTGTTCTCGGTGAGCAGTTCTTC; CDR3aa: CASSQLSVLGEQFF
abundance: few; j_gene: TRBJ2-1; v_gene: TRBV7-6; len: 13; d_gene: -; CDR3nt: TGTGCCAGCAGCTTAGCTTGGCTCAATGAGCAGTTCTTC; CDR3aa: CASSLAWLNEQFF
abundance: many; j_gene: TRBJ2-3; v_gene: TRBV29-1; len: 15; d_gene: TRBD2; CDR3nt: TGCAGCGTTGTCCTACTAGCGGGGGGGCCAGATACGCAGTATTTT; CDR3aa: CSVVLLAGGPDTQYF
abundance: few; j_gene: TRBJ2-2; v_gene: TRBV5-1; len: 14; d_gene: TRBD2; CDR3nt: TGCGCCAGCAGCTTCGCGGGAGAGGGCGGGGAGCTGTTTTTT; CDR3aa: CASSFAGEGGELFF
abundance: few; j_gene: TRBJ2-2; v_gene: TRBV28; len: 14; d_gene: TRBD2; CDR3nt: TGTGCCAGCTGGAGCGGGGTATCTACCGGGGAGCTGTTTTTT; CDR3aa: CASWSGVSTGELFF
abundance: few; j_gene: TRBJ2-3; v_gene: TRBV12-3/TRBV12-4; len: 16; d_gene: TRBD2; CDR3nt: TGTGCCAGCAGTTTAATGGCGGGGGGCGGCACAGATACGCAGTATTTT; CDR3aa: CASSLMAGGGTDTQYF
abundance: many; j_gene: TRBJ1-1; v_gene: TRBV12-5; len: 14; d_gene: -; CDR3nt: TGTGCTAGTGGTTTGTTCCCGCAGAACACTGAAGCTTTCTTT; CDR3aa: CASGLFPQNTEAFF
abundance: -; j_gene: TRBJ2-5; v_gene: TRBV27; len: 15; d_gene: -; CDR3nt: TGTGCCAGTCGATCGGGGGGCACCACCAGGGAGACCCAGTACTTC; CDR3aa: CASRSGGTTRETQYF
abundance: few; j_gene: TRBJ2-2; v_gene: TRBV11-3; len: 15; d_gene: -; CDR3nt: TGTGCCAGCAGCTTAGCCTCTACCACGACCGGGGAGCTGTTTTTT; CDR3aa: CASSLASTTTGELFF
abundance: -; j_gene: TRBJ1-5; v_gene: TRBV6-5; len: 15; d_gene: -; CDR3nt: TGTGCCAGCAGCCCGACATGGTTTAGCGATCAGCCCCAGCATTTT; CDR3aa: CASSPTWFSDQPQHF
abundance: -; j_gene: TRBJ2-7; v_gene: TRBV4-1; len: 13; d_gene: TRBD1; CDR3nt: TGCGCCAGCAGCCAACCACAGGGGGACGAGCAGTACTTC; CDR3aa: CASSQPQGDEQYF
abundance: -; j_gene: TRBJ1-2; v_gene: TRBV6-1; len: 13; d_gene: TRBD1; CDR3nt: TGTGCCAGCAGCGGGGACAGCGAGAATGGCTACACCTTC; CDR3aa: CASSGDSENGYTF
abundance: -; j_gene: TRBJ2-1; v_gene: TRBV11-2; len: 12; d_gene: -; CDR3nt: TGTGCCAGCAGCTTAGGGGTCCGTGAGCAGTTCTTC; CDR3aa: CASSLGVREQFF
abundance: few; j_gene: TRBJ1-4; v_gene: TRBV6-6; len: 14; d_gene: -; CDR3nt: TGTGCCAGCAGTTACGGGGTCCAGAATGAAAAACTGTTTTTT; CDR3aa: CASSYGVQNEKLFF
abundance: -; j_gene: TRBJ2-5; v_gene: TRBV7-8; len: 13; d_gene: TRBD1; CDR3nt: TGTGCCAGCATCAGGGGACAGGGGGAGACCCAGTACTTC; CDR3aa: CASIRGQGETQYF
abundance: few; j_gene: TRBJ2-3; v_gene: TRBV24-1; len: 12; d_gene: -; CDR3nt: TGTGCCACCAGTGATTTGGCAGATACGCAGTATTTT; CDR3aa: CATSDLADTQYF
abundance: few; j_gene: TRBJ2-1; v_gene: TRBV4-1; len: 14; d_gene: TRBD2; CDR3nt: TGCGCCAGCAGCCAGAAGCGGGAGGTCTATGAGCAGTTCTTC; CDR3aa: CASSQKREVYEQFF
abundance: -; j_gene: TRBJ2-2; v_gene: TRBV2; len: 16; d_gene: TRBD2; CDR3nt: TGTGCCAGCGGGGCCCGGCTAGCGGGGAACACCGGGGAGCTGTTTTTT; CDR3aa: CASGARLAGNTGELFF
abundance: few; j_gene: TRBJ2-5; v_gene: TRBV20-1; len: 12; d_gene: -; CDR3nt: TGCAGTGCTATTGGCAGACAAGAGACCCAGTACTTC; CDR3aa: CSAIGRQETQYF
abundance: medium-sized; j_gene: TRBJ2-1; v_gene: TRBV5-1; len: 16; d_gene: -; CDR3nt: TGCGCCAGCAGCTTGGAACAGCAGATCTCCTACAATGAGCAGTTCTTC; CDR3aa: CASSLEQQISYNEQFF
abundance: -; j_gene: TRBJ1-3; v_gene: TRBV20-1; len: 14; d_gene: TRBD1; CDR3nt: TGCAGTGCTGGGGACAGTCTTTCTGGAAACACCATATATTTT; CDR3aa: CSAGDSLSGNTIYF
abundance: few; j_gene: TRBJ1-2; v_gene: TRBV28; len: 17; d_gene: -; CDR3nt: TGTGCCAGCAGTTTGAGCCAGGGCAGGACCACTAACTATGGCTACACCTTC; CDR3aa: CASSLSQGRTTNYGYTF
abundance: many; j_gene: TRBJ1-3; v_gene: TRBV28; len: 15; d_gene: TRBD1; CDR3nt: TGTGCCAGCAGCTCCGGGACAGGGCCCCGGAACACCATATATTTT; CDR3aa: CASSSGTGPRNTIYF
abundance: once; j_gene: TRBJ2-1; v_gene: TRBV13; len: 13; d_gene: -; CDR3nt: TGTGCCAGCAGCTTAGCAGGAGTATATGAGCAGTTCTTC; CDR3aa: CASSLAGVYEQFF
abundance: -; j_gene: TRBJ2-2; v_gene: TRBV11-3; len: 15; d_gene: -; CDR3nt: TGTGCCAGCACCCTAGGGCTAGGTGGCTCCGGGGAGCTGTTTTTT; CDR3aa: CASTLGLGGSGELFF
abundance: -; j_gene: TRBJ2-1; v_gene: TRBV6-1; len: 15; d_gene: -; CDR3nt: TGTGCCAGCAGTGAATACGGGGGGCGCGAATCTGAGCAGTTCTTC; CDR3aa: CASSEYGGRESEQFF
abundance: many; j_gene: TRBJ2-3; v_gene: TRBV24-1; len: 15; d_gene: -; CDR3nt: TGTGCCACCAGTGCTATCGACGACGACACAGATACGCAGTATTTT; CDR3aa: CATSAIDDDTDTQYF
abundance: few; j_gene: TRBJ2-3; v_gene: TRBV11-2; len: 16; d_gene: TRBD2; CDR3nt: TGTGCCAGCAGCTTAGATCCCCCGGGACTAATAGATACGCAGTATTTT; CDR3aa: CASSLDPPGLIDTQYF
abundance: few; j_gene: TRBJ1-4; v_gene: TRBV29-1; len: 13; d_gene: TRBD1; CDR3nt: TGCAGCGTCCAGGGGGCGGGTGGTGAAAAACTGTTTTTT; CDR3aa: CSVQGAGGEKLFF
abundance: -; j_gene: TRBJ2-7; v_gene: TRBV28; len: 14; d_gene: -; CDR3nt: TGTGCCAGCAGTTTGGAACAGGGTCCCTACGAGCAGTACTTC; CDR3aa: CASSLEQGPYEQYF
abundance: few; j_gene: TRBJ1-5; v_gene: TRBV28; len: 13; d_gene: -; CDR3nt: TGTGCCAGCAGGGCTGACAGCTATCAGCCCCAGCATTTT; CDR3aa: CASRADSYQPQHF
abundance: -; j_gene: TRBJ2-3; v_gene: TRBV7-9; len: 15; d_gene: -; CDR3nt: TGTGCCAGCAGCTTAGCGGGGGGCCAGGGAGATACGCAGTATTTT; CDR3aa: CASSLAGGQGDTQYF
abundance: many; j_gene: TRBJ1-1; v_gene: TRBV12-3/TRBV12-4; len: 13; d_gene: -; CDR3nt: TGTGCCAGCAGTTTAAGAGTGAACACTGAAGCTTTCTTT; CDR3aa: CASSLRVNTEAFF
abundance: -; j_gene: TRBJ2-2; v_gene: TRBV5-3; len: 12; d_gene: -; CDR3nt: TGTGCCAGAAGCTTGGACACCGGGGAGCTGTTTTTT; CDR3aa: CARSLDTGELFF
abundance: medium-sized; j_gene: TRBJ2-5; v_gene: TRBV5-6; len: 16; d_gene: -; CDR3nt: TGTGCCAGCAGCTTGGCCCTCGCGACAAACCAAGAGACCCAGTACTTC; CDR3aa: CASSLALATNQETQYF
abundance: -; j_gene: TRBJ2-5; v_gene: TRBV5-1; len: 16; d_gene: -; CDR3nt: TGCGCCAGCAGCTTTTTTAGCGCTCCTGCCGGAGAGACCCAGTACTTC; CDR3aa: CASSFFSAPAGETQYF
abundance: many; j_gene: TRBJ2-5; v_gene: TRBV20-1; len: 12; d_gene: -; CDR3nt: TGCAGTGCTGGGACAAGCCAAGAGACCCAGTACTTC; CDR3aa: CSAGTSQETQYF
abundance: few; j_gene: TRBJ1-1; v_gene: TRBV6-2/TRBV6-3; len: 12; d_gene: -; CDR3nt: TGTGCCAGCTTGACAGGGAACACTGAAGCTTTCTTT; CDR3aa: CASLTGNTEAFF
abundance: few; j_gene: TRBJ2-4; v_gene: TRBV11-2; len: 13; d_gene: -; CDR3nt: TGTGCCAGCAGCCAATGGAGGGATCGAATTCAGTACTTC; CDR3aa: CASSQWRDRIQYF